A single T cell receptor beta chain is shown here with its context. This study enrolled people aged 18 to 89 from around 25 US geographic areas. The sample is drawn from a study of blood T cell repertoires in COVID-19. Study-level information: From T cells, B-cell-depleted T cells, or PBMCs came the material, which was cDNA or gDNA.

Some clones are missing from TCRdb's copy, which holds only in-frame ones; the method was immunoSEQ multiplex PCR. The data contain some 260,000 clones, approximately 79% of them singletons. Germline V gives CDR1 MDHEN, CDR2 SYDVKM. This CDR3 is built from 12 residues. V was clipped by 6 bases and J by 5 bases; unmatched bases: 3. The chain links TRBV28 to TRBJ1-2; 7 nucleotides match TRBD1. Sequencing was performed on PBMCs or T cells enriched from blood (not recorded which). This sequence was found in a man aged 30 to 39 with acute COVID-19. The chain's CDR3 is CASSQGGYGYTF. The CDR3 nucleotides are TGTGCCAGCAGCCAGGGGGGATATGGCTACACCTTC.